These 18 T cell receptor beta chains came from one sample sequenced in a study of T cell responses to AZD1222 COVID-19 vaccine (dated by TCRdb to 2020 to 2023). The time point label here, explained by the study, means: baseline before first vaccination. The sample's treatment or condition, from its label and the paper: meningococcal conjugate vaccine given as trial control. Library preparation used the immunoSEQ multiplex PCR assay. The source is immuneACCESS, and TCRdb retained only in-frame sequences with V and J called. Part of the clones is not carried over; for the studies checked, unresolved V genes explain less than half of this, and the remainder is unexplained. Recorded for this sample are some 150,000 clones; 92% of them occurred a single time. The ten largest clones add up to around 4.4% of the sample. The sample was peripheral blood, taken on day 0 of MenACWY control vaccination. The receptor set was obtained from an adult in good health.

The chain couples TRBV9 to TRBJ2-3; 8 bases are shared with TRBD2. The germline V gene has CDR1 SGDLS and CDR2 YYNGEE. This CDR3 region has 15 residues. With V trimmed by 0 bases and J by 4 bases, 4 bases remained unmatched. CDR3 bases: TGTGCCAGCAGCGTAGGGAGCGGGAGCCCAGATACGCAGTATTTT. Protein: CASSVGSGSPDTQYF.

This sequence joins TRBV28 and TRBJ2-7; TRBD2 agrees at 8 bases. The CDR3 runs 15 residues. Trimming removed 6 bases from V and 3 bases from J; junction bases left unmatched: 10. Germline CDR1 MDHEN, CDR2 SYDVKM. Here the CDR3 reads CASSGRGGSLYEQYF. The CDR3 coding sequence is TGTGCCAGCAGCGGCCGGGGGGGATCCCTCTACGAGCAGTACTTC.

The V gene is TRBV5-1, the J gene TRBJ1-3, with D maybe TRBD1 (5 bases). Trimming pared 0 bases from V and 8 bases from J, leaving 9 bases between. Germline V gene lookup returns CDR1 SGHRS and CDR2 YFSETQ. The CDR3 has 13 residues. CDR3 sequence reads: CASSLVAGHTIYF. The CDR3 DNA sequence: TGCGCCAGCAGCTTGGTGGCAGGGCACACCATATATTTT.

The chain recombines TRBV6-6 with TRBJ1-1; TRBD1 matches at 9 bases. This CDR3 comprises 15 residues. V lost 5 bases, J lost 4 bases, and 8 bases stayed unmatched. Germline V gives CDR1 MNHNY, CDR2 SVGAGI (reference sequence). The CDR3 region is CASSAGTGSPTEAFF. CDR3 sequence (DNA): TGTGCCAGCAGTGCCGGGACAGGGTCTCCCACTGAAGCTTTCTTT.

This clone has just a few counts. The chain couples TRBV6-5 to TRBJ1-2; D is uncertain. The V and J ends lost 1 base and 3 bases respectively, with 12 bases between them. This CDR3 contains 15 residues. Germline assignment: CDR1 MNHEY and CDR2 SVGAGI. In DNA, the CDR3 is TGTGCCAGCAGTTACTACCCGGGGAGCCACTATGGCTACACCTTC. Translation gives CASSYYPGSHYGYTF.

This clone was seen a handful of times. The V call is TRBV27, the J call TRBJ1-4; possibly TRBD1 for D (6 bases). The V and J ends lost 3 bases and 6 bases respectively, with 14 bases between them. The V gene's germline CDR1 is MNHEY and CDR2 SMNVEV (reference sequence). The length of the CDR3 is 15 residues. The CDR3 loop reads CASSLVPRGDEKLFF. In DNA, the CDR3 is TGTGCCAGCAGTTTGGTCCCCAGGGGTGATGAAAAACTGTTTTTT.

J is TRBJ2-1 and V is TRBV14; TRBD1 aligns across 7 bases. V lost 2 bases and J lost 8; bases outside the gene matches: 9. The CDR3 contains 15 residues. Germline CDR1 SGHDN, CDR2 FVKESK. CDR3 in amino acids: CASSQRVTGDDEQFF. CDR3 in DNA: TGTGCCAGCAGCCAAAGGGTTACAGGGGACGATGAGCAGTTCTTC. Filled out from reference TRBV14 and TRBJ2-1, the complete variable domain reads EAGVTQFPSHSVIEKGQTVTLRCDPISGHDNLYWYRRVMGKEIKFLLHFVKESKQDESGMPNNRFLAERTGGTYSTLKVQPAELEDSGVYFCASSQRVTGDDEQFFGPGTRLTVL.

The chain uses TRBV15 and TRBJ1-2, with D unclear. The CDR3 covers 12 residues. V was cut by 3 bases and J by 4 bases, with 6 bases left in between. The germline gives CDR1 LNHNV, CDR2 YYDKDF (reference sequence). The CDR3 region has the DNA TGTGCCACCAGCAGCCAGCGCTATGGCTACACCTTC. Residues: CATSSQRYGYTF.

The chain combines TRBV11-2 with TRBJ1-2; a possible D gene is TRBD1 (5 bases). Trimming removed 7 bases at V and 0 bases at J, with 15 bases between. The CDR3 is 15 residues long. Germline V CDR1 and CDR2: SGHAT, FQNNGV. The DNA for the CDR3 is TGTGCCAGCATGGGACCGGAGCTAACTAACTATGGCTACACCTTC. It is translated as CASMGPELTNYGYTF.

This chain uses TRBV30 with TRBJ1-1; unclear D gene. Deletions cut 4 bases from V and 7 bases from J, with 13 bases between. The CDR3 has 12 amino acids. Germline loops: CDR1 GTSNPN, CDR2 SVGIG (reference sequence). The CDR3 is CAWTRENVEAFF. Written as DNA, the CDR3 is TGTGCCTGGACCCGCGAAAATGTTGAAGCTTTCTTT.

This clone was seen just once. V and J are TRBV5-5 and TRBJ1-5; 8 positions match TRBD1. Germline V gene sequence: CDR1 SGHKS, CDR2 YYEKEE (reference sequence). J gave up 11 bases and V 4 bases, and 14 bases lay outside the gene matches. This CDR3 comprises 15 residues. CDR3 coding DNA: TGTGCCAGCAGCCTTGGGACAGGAGTTGGTGTAGCCCAGCATTTT. As protein: CASSLGTGVGVAQHF.

A word on this clone: In the same sample, other DNA sequences code for this CDR3. This rearrangement joins TRBV20-1 to TRBJ2-7, with TRBD1 matching over 7 bases. The CDR3 runs 11 residues. Looked up from germline, CDR1 is DFQATT and CDR2 is SNEGSKA (reference sequence). V lost 6 bases and J lost 2; bases outside the gene matches: 1. CDR3 nucleotide sequence: TGCAGTGCCGGGACAGCCTACGAGCAGTACTTC. Translation: CSAGTAYEQYF.

The rearrangement uses TRBV7-2 and TRBJ2-7; 11 bases map to TRBD2. The length of the CDR3 is 16 residues. The V segment lost 5 bases and the J segment 2 bases; nucleotides outside the gene matches: 8. Germline CDR1 and CDR2: SGHTA and FQGNSA. CDR3: CASSPTGTSGTYEQYF. DNA of the CDR3: TGTGCCAGCAGCCCAACCGGGACTAGCGGAACCTACGAGCAGTACTTC. Using reference TRBV7-2 and TRBJ2-7 for the parts outside the CDR3, the full variable domain is GAGVSQSPSNKVTEKGKDVELRCDPISGHTALYWYRQSLGQGLEFLIYFQGNSAPDKSGLPSDRFSAERTGGSVSTLTIQRTQQEDSAVYLCASSPTGTSGTYEQYFGPGTRLTVT.

The V call is TRBV30, the J call TRBJ1-2, with TRBD1 identical over 7 bases. V gave up 3 bases and J gave up 5 bases; unmatched junction bases: 9. Germline loops: CDR1 GTSNPN, CDR2 SVGIG (reference sequence). CDR3 length: 14 residues. Written as DNA, the CDR3 is TGTGCCTGGAGACCCAGACAGGGCCCTTATGGCTACACCTTC. Its protein product is CAWRPRQGPYGYTF.

The rearrangement uses TRBV5-8 and TRBJ2-6; 9 bases agree with TRBD1. This CDR3 spans 16 amino acids. Trimming at V came to 5 bases and at J to 1 base, leaving 4 bases not matched to a gene. The germline gives CDR1 SGHTS, CDR2 YDEGEE. CDR3: CASRQGARSGANVLTF. The CDR3 DNA follows: TGTGCCAGCAGACAGGGGGCGCGGTCTGGGGCCAACGTCCTGACTTTC.

This chain connects TRBV10-2 to TRBJ1-2; D is perhaps TRBD1 (5 bases). The CDR3 covers 13 residues. V gave up 4 bases and J gave up 4 bases, with 10 bases separating them. CDR1 and CDR2 (germline): WSHSY, SAAADI. The CDR3 region has the DNA TGCGCCAGCAGTGCGAGCGGGACCTATGGCTACACCTTC. This translates into CASSASGTYGYTF.

The chain has TRBV27 and TRBJ2-7; the D gene is possibly TRBD2 (6 bases). V lost 8 bases and J lost 2, with 16 bases in between. Germline V gene lookup returns CDR1 MNHEY and CDR2 SMNVEV (reference sequence). The CDR3 is 14 residues long. As DNA, the CDR3 is TGTGCCAGCCGCGCTGCGGGAATTCCCTACGAGCAGTACTTC. Translating gives CASRAAGIPYEQYF.

The CDR3 sequence is CASNLASGRKQYF. The CDR3 DNA is TGTGCCAGCAACTTGGCTAGCGGGAGGAAGCAGTACTTC. The gene calls are TRBV12-3 or TRBV12-4 and TRBJ2-7; 11 nucleotides match TRBD2. J gave up 8 bases and V 7 bases, and 7 bases lay outside the gene matches. The CDR3 totals 13 residues.